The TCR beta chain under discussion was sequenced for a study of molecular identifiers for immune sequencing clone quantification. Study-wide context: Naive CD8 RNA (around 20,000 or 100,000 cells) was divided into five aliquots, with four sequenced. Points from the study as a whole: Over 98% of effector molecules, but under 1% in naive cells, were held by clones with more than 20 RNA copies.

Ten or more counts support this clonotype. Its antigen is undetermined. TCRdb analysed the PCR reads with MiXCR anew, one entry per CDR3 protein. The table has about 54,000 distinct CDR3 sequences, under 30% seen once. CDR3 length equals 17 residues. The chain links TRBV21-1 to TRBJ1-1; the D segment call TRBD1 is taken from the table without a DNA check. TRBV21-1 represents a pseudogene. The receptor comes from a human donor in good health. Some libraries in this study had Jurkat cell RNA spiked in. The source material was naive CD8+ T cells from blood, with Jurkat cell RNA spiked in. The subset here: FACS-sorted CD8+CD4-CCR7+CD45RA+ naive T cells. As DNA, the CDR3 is TGTGCCAGCAGCGGTACCGATGGGACAACCCTTAACACTGAAGCTTTCTTT. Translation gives CASSGTDGTTLNTEAFF.